Each of the 5 T cell receptor beta chains below was sequenced from the same sample in a study of blood T cell repertoires in COVID-19. Only in-frame clones appear in the TCRdb table, and some are missing; sequencing was by immunoSEQ multiplex PCR. This sample has about 120,000 clones, with nearly 90% found just once. Sequencing used peripheral blood. Source of these receptors: a woman in her fifties or sixties with COVID-19, enrolled during active disease.

This clone occurred once. This chain connects TRBV14 to TRBJ2-5; D possibly corresponds to TRBD2 (5 bases). V was shortened by 5 bases and J by 4 bases, with 14 bases between the two germline ends. The germline V gene has CDR1 SGHDN and CDR2 FVKESK. The CDR3 consists of 14 residues. CDR3 nucleotide sequence: TGTGCCAGCAGCTTCGGACTGTGGGCAGAGACCCAGTACTTC. Its translation: CASSFGLWAETQYF.

The rearrangement links TRBV6-2 or TRBV6-3 to TRBJ2-7; 8 bases agree with TRBD2. J lost 4 bases, V lost 0 bases, and 8 bases had no gene match. This CDR3 comprises 16 residues. The germline V gene has CDR1 MNHEY and CDR2 SVGEGT. The DNA for the CDR3 is TGTGCCAGCAGTTACTCCGGCGGGGGGAAACTGTACGAGCAGTACTTC. Amino acid sequence: CASSYSGGGKLYEQYF.

This chain uses TRBV12-3 or TRBV12-4 with TRBJ2-1; a possible D gene is TRBD1 (5 bases). CDR3 size: 12 residues. Trimming pared 6 bases from V and 6 bases from J, leaving 9 bases between. Written as DNA, the CDR3 is TGTGCCAGCAGCACGACAGTCAATGAGCAGTTCTTC. Its translation: CASSTTVNEQFF.

This chain uses TRBV6-5 with TRBJ2-7, with a possible D match to TRBD2 (7 bases). The ends were cut back, 5 bases at V and 2 bases at J, with 16 bases in the middle. This CDR3 comprises 15 residues. Germline assignment: CDR1 MNHEY and CDR2 SVGAGI. The CDR3 DNA sequence: TGTGCCAGCAGTCCATCTCGGGGGGCCACCTACGAGCAGTACTTC. This translates into CASSPSRGATYEQYF.

The chain employs TRBV6-6 and TRBJ1-6; tentatively, D is TRBD1 (6 bases). CDR1 and CDR2 (germline): MNHNY, SVGAGI (reference sequence). Between the trimmed V and J ends, which lost 2 bases and 0 bases, there was a span of 8 bases. The CDR3 runs to 16 residues. CDR3 nucleotides: TGTGCCAGCAGTTACGACAGGAGCTCCTATAATTCACCCCTCCACTTT. Translating it yields CASSYDRSSYNSPLHF.